One sample yielded the 26 T cell receptor beta chains listed below, sequenced in a study of beta chain features in type 1 diabetes. Antigens for these TCRs are unknown. Since all of the isolated RNA was reverse transcribed, expressed TCRB transcripts were what got sequenced. Only in-frame clones appear in the TCRdb table, and some are missing; sequencing was by immunoSEQ multiplex PCR. The sample lists roughly 340,000 clones; 13% were seen once. Notes on the study in general: Among all four CD4+ subsets, Type 1 diabetes patients had TCRB CDR3s that were moderately but significantly shorter.

Material for sequencing was naive CD4+ T cells from blood. The origin of the receptors is a woman aged 18-29 years with type 1 diabetes.

This rearrangement joins TRBV7-3 to TRBJ2-1, with 7 bases aligning to TRBD2. V shed 5 bases, J shed 4 bases, and the junction held 5 bases outside the gene matches. Germline V CDR1 and CDR2: SGHTA, FQGTGA. The CDR3 covers 14 residues. The CDR3 region is CASSAGGTYNEQFF. CDR3 in DNA: TGTGCCAGCAGCGCCGGGGGGACTTACAATGAGCAGTTCTTC. Variable domain in full (rest from reference TRBV7-3 and TRBJ2-1): GAGVSQTPSNKVTEKGKYVELRCDPISGHTALYWYRQSLGQGPEFLIYFQGTGAADDSGLPNDRFFAVRPEGSVSTLKIQRTERGDSAVYLCASSAGGTYNEQFFGPGTRLTVL.

In DNA, the CDR3 is TGTGCCAGCAGTGAGGGCGAGTTCCTCGAGCAGTACGTC. It is translated as CASSEGEFLEQYV. The rearrangement uses TRBV2 and TRBJ2-7, with D unclear. Germline V lookup: CDR1 SNHLY, CDR2 FYNNEI. The CDR3 loop spans 13 amino acids. V gave up 3 bases and J gave up 6 bases, with 12 bases separating them.

This clone has more than one count but fewer than ten. J is TRBJ1-1 and V is TRBV30; D unclear. The germline V gene encodes CDR1 GTSNPN and CDR2 SVGIG (reference sequence). The germline V and J ends were trimmed by 1 base and 7 bases, with 4 bases remaining between them. This CDR3 contains 10 residues. The CDR3 sequence: CAWSEREAFF. In nucleotides, the CDR3 is TGTGCCTGGAGTGAGCGTGAAGCTTTCTTT.

This clone has only a few counts. The rearrangement links TRBV5-6 to TRBJ1-2, with D unresolved. The CDR3 has 14 residues. From germline, CDR1 is SGHDT and CDR2 YYEEEE. Trimming took 2 bases from V and 0 from J, leaving 8 bases between them. The CDR3: CASSFGSANYGYTF. The DNA for the CDR3 is TGTGCCAGCAGCTTTGGTTCAGCTAACTATGGCTACACCTTC.

The gene calls are TRBV7-9 and TRBJ1-3, with D possibly matching TRBD1 (6 bases). Between the trimmed V and J ends, which lost 7 bases and 0 bases, there was a span of 10 bases. The CDR3 is made up of 14 amino acids. The V gene's germline CDR1 is SEHNR and CDR2 FQNEAQ (reference sequence). In nucleotides, the CDR3 is TGTGCCAGCACCCAGGGGATCTCTGGAAACACCATATATTTT. Its translation: CASTQGISGNTIYF.

The sample holds a few counts of this clone. The J gene is TRBJ1-5, the V gene TRBV21-1; TRBD1, the table's D call, was not compared with the DNA. TRBV21-1 is a recognized pseudogene. The CDR3 runs 17 residues. CDR3 in amino acids: CASTTFGQGGGNQPQHF. CDR3 nucleotide sequence: TGTGCCAGCACCACCTTTGGACAGGGGGGGGGCAATCAGCCCCAGCATTTT.

The rearrangement uses TRBV9 and TRBJ1-4; no clear D gene. The V gene lost 0 bases and the J gene lost 4 bases, with 10 bases spanning the gap. The germline V gene has CDR1 SGDLS and CDR2 YYNGEE. The CDR3 length is 15 residues. The CDR3 DNA reads as TGTGCCAGCAGCGTAGCGGGAGGTCTTAATGAAAAACTGTTTTTT. This encodes CASSVAGGLNEKLFF.

This clone was detected only a few times. The rearrangement joins TRBV28 to TRBJ1-1; D gene ambiguous. The CDR3 is 11 amino acids. Looked up from germline, CDR1 is MDHEN and CDR2 is SYDVKM. V lost 7 bases and J 0 bases, leaving 3 bases between the germline ends. CDR3 bases: TGTGCCAGCACGGTGAACACTGAAGCTTTCTTT. This gives the protein CASTVNTEAFF.

This clone was seen a handful of times. V gene TRBV19 combines with J gene TRBJ1-5; unclear D gene. This CDR3 contains 12 residues. Deletions cut 7 bases from V and 1 base from J, with 5 bases between. Germline CDR1 is LNHDA and CDR2 is SQIVND (reference sequence). This CDR3 is CASTESNQPQHF. The DNA of the CDR3 is TGTGCCAGTACGGAGAGCAATCAGCCCCAGCATTTT. Combining the CDR3 with reference TRBV19 and TRBJ1-5 gives the whole variable domain DGGITQSPKYLFRKEGQNVTLSCEQNLNHDAMYWYRQDPGQGLRLIYYSQIVNDFQKGDIAEGYSVSREKKESFPLTVTSAQKNPTAFYLCASTESNQPQHFGDGTRLSIL.

This clone was seen only a few times. The chain employs TRBV6-6 and TRBJ1-1; 7 bases fit TRBD1. The length of the CDR3 is 14 residues. The junction had 5 bases not matched to a gene; V was cut back by 7 bases and J by 0 bases. Per germline, CDR1 MNHNY and CDR2 SVGAGI (reference sequence). CDR3 sequence: CASTDRVLNTEAFF. The CDR3 coding sequence is TGTGCCAGCACCGACAGGGTTTTGAACACTGAAGCTTTCTTT.

There are a few counts of this clone. This sequence joins TRBV9 and TRBJ1-2, with D hard to call. V lost 6 bases, J lost 2 bases, and 11 bases lay in between. Germline CDR1 and CDR2: SGDLS and YYNGEE. The CDR3 is 13 residues long. The CDR3 region is CASTSTANYGYTF. The CDR3 DNA reads TGTGCCAGCACCTCGACTGCCAACTATGGCTACACCTTC.

This clone was seen only a few times. V is TRBV23-1 and J is TRBJ2-6; TRBD1 agrees at 10 bases. TRBV23-1 is assigned to the ORF class and has an uncertain function. CDR3 size: 21 residues. With 3 bases clipped from V and 0 bases from J, the junction kept 14 bases outside the gene matches. In nucleotides, the CDR3 is TGCGCCAGCAGTCAGCGGACAGGGGGATTTCCCACTGTCTCTGGGGCCAACGTCCTGACTTTC. Translated: CASSQRTGGFPTVSGANVLTF.

This clone was observed a few times. This chain joins TRBV2 and TRBJ1-2; 9 bases match TRBD1. Germline assignment: CDR1 SNHLY and CDR2 FYNNEI. The CDR3 runs 14 residues. The ends lost 7 bases at V and 1 base at J; junction bases unmatched: 4. CDR3 DNA: TGTGCCAGCACTACGGGACAGGGTAACTATGGCTACACCTTC. Translated, it gives CASTTGQGNYGYTF.

In this sample, this clone turned up a few times. This chain uses TRBV2 with TRBJ2-5, with 10 bases matching TRBD2. The length of the CDR3 is 15 residues. J gave up 5 bases and V 4 bases, and 7 bases lay outside the gene matches. Per the germline V gene, CDR1 is SNHLY and CDR2 is FYNNEI. The CDR3 DNA is TGTGCCAGCAGTGCAAGCGGGAGGGCCGTGGAGACCCAGTACTTC. Translation gives CASSASGRAVETQYF. Looking up the rest from reference TRBV2 and TRBJ2-5 gives the full variable domain: EPEVTQTPSHQVTQMGQEVILRCVPISNHLYFYWYRQILGQKVEFLVSFYNNEISEKSEIFDDQFSVERPDGSNFTLKIRSTKLEDSAMYFCASSASGRAVETQYFGPGTRLLVL.

The gene calls are TRBV6-5 and TRBJ2-2; 8 positions match TRBD1. There are 14 residues in the CDR3. Per germline, CDR1 MNHEY and CDR2 SVGAGI. Trimming cost V 10 bases and J 7 bases; bases outside gene matches: 11. CDR3 loop: CATSSWTGLGELFF. For the CDR3, the DNA is TGTGCCACCTCGTCGTGGACAGGGCTCGGGGAGCTGTTTTTT.

The rearrangement joins TRBV11-2 to TRBJ1-2; D gene uncertain. Germline V gene data show CDR1 as SGHAT and CDR2 as FQNNGV. CDR3 size: 12 residues. The V end was cut by 5 bases, the J end by 9 bases, with 13 bases between. The CDR3: CASSPRSSSYTF. CDR3 nucleotide sequence: TGTGCCAGCAGCCCAAGGAGTAGTAGCTACACCTTC.

This clone was seen a handful of times. This chain connects TRBV27 to TRBJ1-5; 10 positions agree with TRBD1. V trimming: 9 bases; J trimming: 7 bases; junction bases outside the gene matches: 21. Germline V CDR1 and CDR2: MNHEY, SMNVEV (reference sequence). CDR3 length: 18 amino acids. The CDR3 DNA is TGTGCCAGACCACCCGAAAACCCCGGGACAGGGGAGGACCAGCCCCAGCATTTT. Encoded protein: CARPPENPGTGEDQPQHF.

Only a few counts were recorded for this clone. The V gene is TRBV29-1, the J gene TRBJ1-1; 11 bases align to TRBD1. CDR3 length: 14 amino acids. Germline lookup yields CDR1 SQVTM and CDR2 ANQGSEA. V shed 5 bases, J shed 4 bases, and the junction held 6 bases outside the gene matches. The CDR3, as DNA: TGCAGCGTTAACGTAGGGACAGGGGGCACTGAAGCTTTCTTT. Encoded protein: CSVNVGTGGTEAFF.

This clone was counted a few times. The CDR3 is CASSSGQGSYEQYV. CDR3 bases: TGTGCCAGCAGTTCCGGACAGGGCTCCTACGAGCAGTACGTC. This chain uses TRBV28 with TRBJ2-7; 8 bases agree with TRBD1. The CDR3 spans 14 residues. CDR1 is MDHEN, CDR2 SYDVKM, per germline. V gave up 4 bases and J gave up 0 bases; unmatched junction bases: 2.

The V and J genes are TRBV6-6 and TRBJ2-2; a weak D match, TRBD2 (7 bases). Germline lookup yields CDR1 MNHNY and CDR2 SVGAGI (reference sequence). This CDR3 is 15 amino acids long. The ends were cut back, 7 bases at V and 4 bases at J, with 16 bases in the middle. The CDR3, as DNA: TGTGCCAGCACCTGGGGGGGCGCGGGCACCGGGGAGCTGTTTTTT. Its translation: CASTWGGAGTGELFF.

There are a few counts of this clone. CDR3 amino acids: CASSPGQAGYTF. The CDR3 nucleotides are TGCGCCAGCAGCCCCGGACAGGCTGGCTACACCTTC. The rearrangement uses TRBV5-1 and TRBJ1-2, with 7 bases aligning to TRBD1. CDR1 is SGHRS and CDR2 is YFSETQ in the germline V gene. With 4 bases clipped from V and 7 bases from J, the junction kept 4 bases outside the gene matches. The CDR3 has 12 amino acids.

The chain joins TRBV4-2 to TRBJ2-1, with 16 bases fitting TRBD2. The CDR3 consists of 17 residues. The germline V gene encodes CDR1 LGHNA and CDR2 YNFKEQ. Losses at the gene ends were 3 bases for V and 2 bases for J; bases not matched to a gene: 1. The CDR3 DNA sequence: TGTGCCAGCAGCCAGGGGACTAGCGGGAGGGCCTACAATGAGCAGTTCTTC. This codes for CASSQGTSGRAYNEQFF.

Comment on this clone: The same CDR3 also results from other DNA sequences found in this sample. The CDR3 region has the DNA TGTGCCTGGACCCTGGGGAGTCTGAACACCGGGGAGCTGTTTTTT. As protein: CAWTLGSLNTGELFF. The V call is TRBV30, the J call TRBJ2-2; TRBD2 might be the D (5 bases). V lost 4 bases and J 1 base, leaving 13 bases between the germline ends. The CDR3 runs to 15 residues. CDR1 is GTSNPN, CDR2 SVGIG, per germline (reference sequence).

This chain uses TRBV9 with TRBJ2-2; D may be TRBD2 (6 bases). V lost 2 bases and J lost 7, with 9 bases in between. The CDR3 runs 13 residues. Germline loops: CDR1 SGDLS, CDR2 YYNGEE. As DNA, the CDR3 is TGTGCCAGCAGCGTGACTAGTCACGGGGAGCTGTTTTTT. It encodes CASSVTSHGELFF. The full variable domain, in which reference TRBV9 and TRBJ2-2 provide the parts outside the CDR3, is DSGVTQTPKHLITATGQRVTLRCSPRSGDLSVYWYQQSLDQGLQFLIQYYNGEERAKGNILERFSAQQFPDLHSELNLSSLELGDSALYFCASSVTSHGELFFGEGSRLTVL.

This sequence joins TRBV20-1 and TRBJ2-1; a possible D gene is TRBD2 (6 bases). This CDR3 is built from 11 residues. Germline V gives CDR1 DFQATT, CDR2 SNEGSKA (reference sequence). The V and J ends lost 6 bases and 7 bases respectively, with 10 bases between them. The CDR3 is CSAPLANEQFF. The CDR3 DNA follows: TGCAGTGCCCCCCTAGCGAATGAGCAGTTCTTC.

This clone was found a few times. This chain links TRBV27 with TRBJ1-1; TRBD1 might be the D (6 bases). This CDR3 has 15 residues. Germline loops: CDR1 MNHEY, CDR2 SMNVEV (reference sequence). Trimming took off 2 bases at V and 1 base at J, with 11 bases between the two ends. The CDR3 here is CASSLGWGQNTEAFF. The CDR3 nucleotides read TGTGCCAGCAGTTTAGGGTGGGGGCAGAACACTGAAGCTTTCTTT.